This TCR beta chain came from a study of shared clonotypes between healthy human individuals. Naive-designated CD8 cells lacked CD45RO, were positively enriched for CCR7, and omitted terminally differentiated effector memory CD45RA+ cells. Nashville, Tennessee was home to all donors, each a Caucasian adult. Trimming left V 0 bases short and J 7 bases short, with 19 bases between. Germline V gene data show CDR1 as SGHRS and CDR2 as YFSETQ. This CDR3 has 16 amino acids. Assay used: immunoSEQ multiplex PCR; TCRdb lists only in-frame clones, some missing. Counted here are millions of clones, roughly 91% occurring once; the ten biggest clones make up under 2%.

This TCR was sampled from a man between 18 and 35 years old in good health. Some clones in this sample may be carry-over from other donors' samples. V usage is TRBV5-1 and J usage is TRBJ1-2; D is perhaps TRBD1 (5 bases). The sequenced sample was naive CD8+ T cells from PBMCs. CDR3 DNA: TGCGCCAGCAGCTTGGATGTGGATGATAGGGGCGGTGGCTACACCTTC. It translates to CASSLDVDDRGGGYTF.